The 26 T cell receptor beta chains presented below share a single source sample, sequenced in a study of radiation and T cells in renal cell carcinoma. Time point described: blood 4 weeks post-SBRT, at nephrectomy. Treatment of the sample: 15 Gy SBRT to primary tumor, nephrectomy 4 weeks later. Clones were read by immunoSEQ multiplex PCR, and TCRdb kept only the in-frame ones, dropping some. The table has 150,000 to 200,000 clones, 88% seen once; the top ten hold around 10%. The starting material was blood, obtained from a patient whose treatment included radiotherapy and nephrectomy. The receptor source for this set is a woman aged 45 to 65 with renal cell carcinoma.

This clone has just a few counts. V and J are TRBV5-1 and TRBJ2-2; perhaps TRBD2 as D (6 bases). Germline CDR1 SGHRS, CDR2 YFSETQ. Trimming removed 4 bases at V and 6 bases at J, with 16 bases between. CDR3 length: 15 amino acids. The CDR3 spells CASSQTEGSPGELFF. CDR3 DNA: TGCGCCAGCAGCCAAACGGAGGGCTCCCCCGGGGAGCTGTTTTTT.

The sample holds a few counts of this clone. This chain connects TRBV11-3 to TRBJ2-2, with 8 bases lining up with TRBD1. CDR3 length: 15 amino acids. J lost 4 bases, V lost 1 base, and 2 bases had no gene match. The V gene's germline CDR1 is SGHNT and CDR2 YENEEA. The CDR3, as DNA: TGTGCCAGCAGCTTAGGTACAGGGGGCACCGGGGAGCTGTTTTTT. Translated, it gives CASSLGTGGTGELFF.

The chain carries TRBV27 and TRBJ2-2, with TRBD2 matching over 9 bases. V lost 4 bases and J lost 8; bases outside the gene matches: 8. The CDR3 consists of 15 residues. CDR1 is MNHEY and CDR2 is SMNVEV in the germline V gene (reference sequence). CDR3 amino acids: CASSSLAGAGGELFF. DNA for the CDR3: TGTGCCAGCAGTTCATTAGCGGGGGCTGGGGGGGAGCTGTTTTTT.

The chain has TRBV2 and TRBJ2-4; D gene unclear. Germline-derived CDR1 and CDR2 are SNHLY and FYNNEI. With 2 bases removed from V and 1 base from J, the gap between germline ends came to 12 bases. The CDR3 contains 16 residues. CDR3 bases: TGTGCCAGCAGTGAATCGGGTCTGTTGGCCAAAAACATTCAGTACTTC. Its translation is CASSESGLLAKNIQYF.

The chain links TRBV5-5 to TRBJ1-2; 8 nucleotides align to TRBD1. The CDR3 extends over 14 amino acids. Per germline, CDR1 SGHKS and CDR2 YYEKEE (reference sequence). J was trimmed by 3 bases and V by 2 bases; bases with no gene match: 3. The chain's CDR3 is CASSFLGQDYGYTF. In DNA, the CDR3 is TGTGCCAGCAGCTTTTTGGGACAGGACTATGGCTACACCTTC.

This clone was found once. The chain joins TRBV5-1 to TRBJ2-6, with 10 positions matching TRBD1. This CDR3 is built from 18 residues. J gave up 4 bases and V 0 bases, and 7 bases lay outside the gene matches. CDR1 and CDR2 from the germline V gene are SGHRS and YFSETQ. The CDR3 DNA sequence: TGCGCCAGCAGCTTGGGCGACAGGGGGCGACAAGGGGCCAACGTCCTGACTTTC. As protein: CASSLGDRGRQGANVLTF.

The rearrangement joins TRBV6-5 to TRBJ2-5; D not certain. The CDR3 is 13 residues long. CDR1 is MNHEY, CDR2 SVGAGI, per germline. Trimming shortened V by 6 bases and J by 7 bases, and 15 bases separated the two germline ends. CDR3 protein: CASRSDGTGTQYF. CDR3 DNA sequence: TGTGCCAGCAGGTCCGACGGTACGGGGACCCAGTACTTC.

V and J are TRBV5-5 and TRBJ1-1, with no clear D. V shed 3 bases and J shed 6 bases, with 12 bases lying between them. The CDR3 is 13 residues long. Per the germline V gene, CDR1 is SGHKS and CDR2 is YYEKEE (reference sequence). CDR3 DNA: TGTGCCAGCAGCTCTTTTAGAGGTGCTGAAGCTTTCTTT. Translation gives CASSSFRGAEAFF.

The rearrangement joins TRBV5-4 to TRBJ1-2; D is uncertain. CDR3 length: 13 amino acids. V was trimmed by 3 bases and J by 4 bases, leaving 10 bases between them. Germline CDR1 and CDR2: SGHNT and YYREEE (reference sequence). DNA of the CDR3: TGTGCCAGCAGCTCAAACCGGGGCTATGGCTACACCTTC. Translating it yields CASSSNRGYGYTF.

The CDR3 coding sequence is TGTGCCAGCAGCTCAGGCGGAAGGGGAGAGGGGGCTTTCTTT. It specifies CASSSGGRGEGAFF. V usage is TRBV7-8 and J usage is TRBJ1-1; D might be TRBD1 (5 bases). Trimming stripped 4 bases from V and 11 bases from J, with 20 bases between. The CDR3 consists of 14 residues. CDR1 is SGHVS, CDR2 FQNEAQ, per germline.

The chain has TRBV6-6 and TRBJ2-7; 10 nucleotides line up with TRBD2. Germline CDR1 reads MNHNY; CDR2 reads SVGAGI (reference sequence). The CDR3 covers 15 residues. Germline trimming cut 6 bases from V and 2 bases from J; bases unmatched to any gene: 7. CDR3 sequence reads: CASSPSGGLAYEQYF. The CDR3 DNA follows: TGTGCCAGCAGCCCTAGCGGGGGACTGGCCTACGAGCAGTACTTC.

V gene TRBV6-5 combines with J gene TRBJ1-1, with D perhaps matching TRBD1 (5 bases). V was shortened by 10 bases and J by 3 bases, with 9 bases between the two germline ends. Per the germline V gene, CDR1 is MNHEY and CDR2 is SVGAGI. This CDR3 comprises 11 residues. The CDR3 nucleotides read TGTGCCACTGGGGGGTACACTGAAGCTTTCTTT. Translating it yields CATGGYTEAFF.

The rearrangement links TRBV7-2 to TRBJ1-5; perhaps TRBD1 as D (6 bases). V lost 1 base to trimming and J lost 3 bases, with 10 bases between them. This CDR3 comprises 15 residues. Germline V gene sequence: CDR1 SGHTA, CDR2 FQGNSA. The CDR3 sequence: CASSLDRGANQPQHF. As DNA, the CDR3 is TGTGCCAGCAGCTTAGATAGGGGGGCCAATCAGCCCCAGCATTTT.

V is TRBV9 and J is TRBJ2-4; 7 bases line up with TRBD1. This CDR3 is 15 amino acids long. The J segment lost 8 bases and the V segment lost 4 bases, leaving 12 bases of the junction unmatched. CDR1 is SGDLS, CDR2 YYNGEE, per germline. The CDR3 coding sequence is TGTGCCAGCAGCCCCAGACAGGGACCTAATGACATTCAGTACTTC. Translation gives CASSPRQGPNDIQYF.

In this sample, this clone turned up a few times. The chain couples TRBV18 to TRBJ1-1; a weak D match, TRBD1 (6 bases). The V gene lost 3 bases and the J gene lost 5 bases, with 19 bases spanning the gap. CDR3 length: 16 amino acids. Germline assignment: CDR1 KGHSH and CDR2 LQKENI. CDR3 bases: TGTGCCAGCTCACCTGGCGGGGGCCACCCGGCGACTGAAGCTTTCTTT. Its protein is CASSPGGGHPATEAFF. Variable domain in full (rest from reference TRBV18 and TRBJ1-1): NAGVMQNPRHLVRRRGQEARLRCSPMKGHSHVYWYRQLPEEGLKFMVYLQKENIIDESGMPKERFSAEFPKEGPSILRIQQVVRGDSAAYFCASSPGGGHPATEAFFGQGTRLTVV.

CDR3 sequence (DNA): TGTGCCAGCAGGCTGACAGACCATAATTCACCCCTCCACTTT. Its protein is CASRLTDHNSPLHF. The chain recombines TRBV6-1 with TRBJ1-6; possibly TRBD1 for D (5 bases). The CDR3 length is 14 residues. The germline V and J ends were trimmed by 6 bases and 5 bases, with 11 bases remaining between them. Germline V CDR1 and CDR2: MNHNS, SASEGT.

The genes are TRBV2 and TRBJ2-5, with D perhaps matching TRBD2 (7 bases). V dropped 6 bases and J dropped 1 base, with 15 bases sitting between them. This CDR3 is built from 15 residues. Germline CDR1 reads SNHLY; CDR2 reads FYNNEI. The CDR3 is CASSRSGGPQETQYF. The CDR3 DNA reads TGTGCCAGCAGCCGGTCGGGGGGCCCCCAAGAGACCCAGTACTTC.

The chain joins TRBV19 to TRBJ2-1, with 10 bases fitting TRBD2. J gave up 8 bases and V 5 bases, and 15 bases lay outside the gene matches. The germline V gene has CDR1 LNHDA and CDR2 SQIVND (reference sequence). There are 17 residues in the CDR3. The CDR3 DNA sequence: TGTGCCAGTAGTTCCACCCTCTTAAGCGGGGGGGTCGATGAGCAGTTCTTC. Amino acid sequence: CASSSTLLSGGVDEQFF.

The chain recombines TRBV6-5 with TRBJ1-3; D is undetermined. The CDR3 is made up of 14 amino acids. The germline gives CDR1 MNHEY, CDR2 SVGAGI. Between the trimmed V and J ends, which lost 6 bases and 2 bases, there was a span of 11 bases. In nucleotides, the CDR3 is TGTGCCAGCAGCCGGGAGGGTACTGGAAACACCATATATTTT. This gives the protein CASSREGTGNTIYF.

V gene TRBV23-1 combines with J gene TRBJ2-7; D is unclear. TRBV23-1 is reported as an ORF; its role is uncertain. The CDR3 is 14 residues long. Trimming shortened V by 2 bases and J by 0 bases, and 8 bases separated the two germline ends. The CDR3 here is CASSQNSFSYEQYF. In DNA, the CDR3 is TGCGCCAGCAGTCAAAACTCCTTCTCCTACGAGCAGTACTTC.

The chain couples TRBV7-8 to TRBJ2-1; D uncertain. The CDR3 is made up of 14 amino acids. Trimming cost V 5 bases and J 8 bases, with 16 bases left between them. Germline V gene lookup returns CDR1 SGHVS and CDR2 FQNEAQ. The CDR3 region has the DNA TGTGCCAGCAGCCAGCACCCCCCATTGGATGAGCAGTTCTTC. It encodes CASSQHPPLDEQFF.

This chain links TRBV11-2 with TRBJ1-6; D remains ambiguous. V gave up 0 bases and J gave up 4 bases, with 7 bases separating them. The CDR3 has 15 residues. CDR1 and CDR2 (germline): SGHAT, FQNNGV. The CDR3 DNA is TGTGCCAGCAGCTTAGATGGACTTTATAATTCACCCCTCCACTTT. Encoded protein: CASSLDGLYNSPLHF.

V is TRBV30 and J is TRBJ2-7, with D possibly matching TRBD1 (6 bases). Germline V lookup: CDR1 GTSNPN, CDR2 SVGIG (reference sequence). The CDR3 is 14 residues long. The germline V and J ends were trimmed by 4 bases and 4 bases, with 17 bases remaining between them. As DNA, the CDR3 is TGTGCCTGGAAAGGGCCAAACAGGGCATACGAGCAGTACTTC. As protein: CAWKGPNRAYEQYF.

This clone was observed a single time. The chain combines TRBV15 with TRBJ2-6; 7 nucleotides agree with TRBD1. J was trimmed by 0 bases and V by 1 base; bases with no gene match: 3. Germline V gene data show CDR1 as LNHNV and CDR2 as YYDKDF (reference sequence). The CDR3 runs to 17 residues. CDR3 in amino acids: CATSRGQGNSGANVLTF. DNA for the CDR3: TGTGCCACCAGCAGAGGACAGGGAAACTCTGGGGCCAACGTCCTGACTTTC.

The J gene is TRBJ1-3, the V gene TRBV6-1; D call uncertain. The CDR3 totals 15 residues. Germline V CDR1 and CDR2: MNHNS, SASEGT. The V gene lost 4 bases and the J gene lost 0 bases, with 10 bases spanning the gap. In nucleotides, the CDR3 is TGTGCCAGCAGTGTAAACACCCTCTCTGGAAACACCATATATTTT. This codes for CASSVNTLSGNTIYF.

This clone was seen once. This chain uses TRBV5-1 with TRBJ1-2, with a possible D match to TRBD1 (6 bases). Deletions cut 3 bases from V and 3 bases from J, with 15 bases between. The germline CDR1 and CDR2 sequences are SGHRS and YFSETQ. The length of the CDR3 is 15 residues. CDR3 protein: CASSSVQGSDYGYTF. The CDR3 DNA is TGCGCCAGCAGCTCCGTACAGGGAAGTGACTATGGCTACACCTTC. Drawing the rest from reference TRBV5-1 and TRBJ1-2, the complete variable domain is KAGVTQTPRYLIKTRGQQVTLSCSPISGHRSVSWYQQTPGQGLQFLFEYFSETQRNKGNFPGRFSGRQFSNSRSEMNVSTLELGDSALYLCASSSVQGSDYGYTFGSGTRLTVV.